Listed here are 6 T cell receptor delta chains from one sample, sequenced in a study of γδ T cells in repeated Plasmodium falciparum infection. TCRdb fed the multiplex PCR reads into CATT to redo clone calling. This repertoire shows 80,000 to 95,000 delta-chain clones, around 1.4% found once; its top ten account for around 8.1%. Flow sorting of PBMC yielded separate Vgamma9/Vdelta2+ and Vdelta2-negative gammadelta T cell populations for bulk repertoire analysis. Sequences were obtained from gamma-delta T cells from blood. Every receptor here comes from a pool of human donors (malaria-infected and uninfected, not separated).

In its sample, this clone was seen a few times. A far larger clone is one nucleotide away, so this likely arose from a read error. It is unclear where the CDR3 begins or ends on the DNA, so no DNA is shown, and the CDR3 is as TCRdb lists it. Other DNA sequences in this specimen translate into the identical CDR3. The V call is TRDV3, the J call TRDJ1; TRDD3, the table's D call, was not compared with the DNA. Germline V lookup: CDR1 TVYSNPD, CDR2 GDNSRS (reference sequence). The CDR3 is 16 amino acids in total, end residues counted. CDR3 region: CAFAGGIRTYTDKLIF.

On this clone: The protein TCRdb gives is from a much larger clone and does not agree with this DNA's translation at residue 11, likely a read error; the protein shown here comes from the DNA. V is TRDV3 and J is TRDJ1; a possible D gene is TRDD3 (5 bases). This CDR3 has 14 residues. Germline CDR1 TVYSNPD, CDR2 GDNSRS (reference sequence). The CDR3 sequence: CASQGGLYTDELIF. CDR3 bases: TGTGCCTCCCAGGGGGGTTTGTACACCGATGAACTCATCTTT.

There are many counts of this clone. The J gene is TRDJ1, the V gene TRDV3; D tentatively reads TRDD2 or TRDD3 (7 bases each). The CDR3 loop spans 17 amino acids. From germline, CDR1 is TVYSNPD and CDR2 GDNSRS (reference sequence). The V and J ends lost 3 bases and 5 bases respectively, with 28 bases between them. CDR3 sequence: CALVSYPVLGFSDKLIF. CDR3 DNA: TGTGCCTTGGTTTCCTACCCCGTACTGGGGTTTAGTGATAAACTCATCTTT. Using reference TRDV3 and TRDJ1 for the parts outside the CDR3, the full variable domain is CDKVTQSSPDQTVASGSEVVLLCTYDTVYSNPDLFWYRIRPDYSFQFVFYGDNSRSEGADFTQGRFSVKHILTQKAFHLVISPVRTEDSATYYCALVSYPVLGFSDKLIFGKGTRVTVEP.

This clone was observed at least ten times. A clone one base away is much larger, so this may be a read error. The V call is TRDV1, the J call TRDJ1; 8 positions agree with TRDD3. CDR3 length equals 24 residues. J lost 0 bases, V lost 0 bases, and 27 bases had no gene match. Germline assignment: CDR1 TSWWSYY and CDR2 QGS. The CDR3 sequence: CALGELQIFPLPRWDTPHTDKLIF. DNA for the CDR3: TGTGCTCTTGGGGAACTTCAAATTTTTCCGCTGCCACGGTGGGATACGCCCCACACCGATAAACTCATCTTT.

Only a few counts were recorded for this clone. The protein TCRdb gives is from a much larger clone and does not agree with this DNA's translation at residue 17, likely a read error; the protein shown here comes from the DNA. V gene TRDV1 combines with J gene TRDJ1; 9 bases are a match to TRDD2. This CDR3 is 21 amino acids long. In germline, CDR1 is TSWWSYY, CDR2 QGS. The V and J ends lost 7 bases and 5 bases, in that order; junction bases with no gene match: 29. The CDR3: CALASTQPSYHQGSELDKLIF. The CDR3, as DNA: TGTGCTCTTGCCTCTACGCAGCCTTCCTACCACCAGGGTTCCGAATTAGATAAACTCATCTTT.

For this clone: A far larger clone is just one base off, so this is likely a read error. Other DNA sequences in the sample encode the same CDR3. This chain joins TRDV2 and TRDJ3; tentative D call: TRDD3 (5 bases). This CDR3 is built from 16 residues. Germline CDR1 and CDR2: GEAIGNYY and EKD. The CDR3 DNA is TGTGCCTGTGACACCGGGGACCCCTGGGACACCAGACAGATGTTTTTC. Residues: CACDTGDPWDTRQMFF.